These 14 T cell receptor beta chains were sequenced from one sample in a study of shared clonotypes between healthy human individuals. Only in-frame clones appear in the TCRdb table, and some are missing; sequencing was by immunoSEQ multiplex PCR. This repertoire shows roughly 2.5 million clones, just over 90% found once; its top ten account for about 0.13%. The sample consisted of naive CD4+ T cells sorted from blood. Stated subset: CD45RA+ positively selected. Every receptor here comes from a man between 18 and 29 years old in good health.

The rearrangement joins TRBV5-4 to TRBJ2-2; a weak D match, TRBD2 (8 bases). The CDR3 contains 15 residues. The V end was cut by 4 bases, the J end by 4 bases, with 14 bases between. The germline CDR1 and CDR2 sequences are SGHNT and YYREEE (reference sequence). This CDR3 is CASSPGGGVTGELFF. As DNA, the CDR3 is TGTGCCAGCAGCCCGGGAGGGGGCGTCACCGGGGAGCTGTTTTTT.

This clone has just one count. The rearrangement links TRBV7-2 to TRBJ2-3, with D unclear. V dropped 1 base and J dropped 4 bases, with 9 bases sitting between them. The V gene's germline CDR1 is SGHTA and CDR2 FQGNSA. There are 14 residues in the CDR3. The CDR3 region is CASSLGGRSDTQYF. CDR3 DNA: TGTGCCAGCAGCTTAGGGGGTCGGTCAGATACGCAGTATTTT.

V is TRBV28 and J is TRBJ1-1; TRBD1 agrees at 8 bases. Germline loops: CDR1 MDHEN, CDR2 SYDVKM. The CDR3 contains 15 residues. Trimming took 5 bases from V and 1 from J; bases not matched to a gene: 6. Written as DNA, the CDR3 is TGTGCCAGCAGTCGACAGGGGCTTGGGAACACTGAAGCTTTCTTT. This codes for CASSRQGLGNTEAFF.

The sample holds one count of this clone. V and J are TRBV5-1 and TRBJ2-2; the match to TRBD1 covers 9 bases. Trimming took 4 bases from V and 7 from J; bases not matched to a gene: 11. CDR1 and CDR2 from the germline V gene are SGHRS and YFSETQ. The CDR3 length is 16 residues. CDR3 coding DNA: TGCGCCAGCAGCCCTGGGACAGGGATTGATCTCGGGGAGCTGTTTTTT. It yields the protein CASSPGTGIDLGELFF.

This clone has only a few counts. The genes are TRBV6-5 and TRBJ1-5; TRBD1 is a possible D gene (5 bases). Trimming took off 4 bases at V and 7 bases at J, with 14 bases between the two ends. The CDR3 is 14 residues long. From germline, CDR1 is MNHEY and CDR2 SVGAGI. The chain's CDR3 is CASSSRQGSQPQHF. The CDR3 coding sequence is TGTGCCAGCAGTTCCCGGCAGGGAAGCCAGCCCCAGCATTTT.

On this clone: Different DNA sequences within this sample yield the same CDR3. The chain couples TRBV5-1 to TRBJ2-7; D is perhaps TRBD2 (6 bases). This CDR3 comprises 14 residues. Germline V lookup: CDR1 SGHRS, CDR2 YFSETQ. Deletions cut 2 bases from V and 2 bases from J, with 11 bases between. Here the CDR3 reads CASSLGGATYEQYF. The CDR3 nucleotides read TGCGCCAGCAGCTTAGGCGGGGCTACCTACGAGCAGTACTTC.

The chain joins TRBV27 to TRBJ2-2; 7 bases fit TRBD2. CDR1 and CDR2 (germline): MNHEY, SMNVEV (reference sequence). CDR3 size: 15 residues. V was pared by 5 bases and J by 4 bases, with 7 bases of the junction left unmatched. DNA for the CDR3: TGTGCCAGCAGTCCGGGGGGTAGGACCACCGGGGAGCTGTTTTTT. Amino acids: CASSPGGRTTGELFF.

The chain carries TRBV6-6 and TRBJ1-5; the D is unclear. V lost 1 base and J 4 bases, leaving 11 bases between the germline ends. This CDR3 has 15 residues. Per the germline V gene, CDR1 is MNHNY and CDR2 is SVGAGI (reference sequence). The CDR3 DNA reads as TGTGCCAGCAGTTACTGGGAGGTATGGAATCAGCCCCAGCATTTT. This sequence encodes CASSYWEVWNQPQHF.

The J gene is TRBJ1-4, the V gene TRBV28; D uncertain. The V end was cut by 6 bases, the J end by 14 bases, with 19 bases between. The CDR3 length is 13 residues. Germline V CDR1 and CDR2: MDHEN, SYDVKM. The CDR3 coding sequence is TGTGCCAGCAGACTCTTAGACCGGGGAAGGCTGTTTTTT. Amino acid sequence: CASRLLDRGRLFF.

The chain is built from TRBV11-2 and TRBJ1-2; no definite D call. Trimming removed 5 bases from V and 4 bases from J, with 14 bases in between. This CDR3 is 14 amino acids long. The germline V gene has CDR1 SGHAT and CDR2 FQNNGV. CDR3 coding DNA: TGTGCCAGCAGCCCATCTCAAACTCCCTATGGCTACACCTTC. Its protein is CASSPSQTPYGYTF.

The rearrangement uses TRBV13 and TRBJ2-2; TRBD1 matches 9 bases. Per the germline V gene, CDR1 is PRHDT and CDR2 is FYEKMQ (reference sequence). There are 21 residues in the CDR3. The trim removed 1 base at V and 4 bases at J, leaving 19 bases unmatched. The CDR3 loop reads CASSLDPGNRGRDSSTGELFF. CDR3 DNA: TGTGCCAGCAGCTTAGATCCCGGGAACAGGGGGCGAGATTCGAGCACCGGGGAGCTGTTTTTT. Full variable domain (remainder filled in from reference TRBV13 and TRBJ2-2): AAGVIQSPRHLIKEKRETATLKCYPIPRHDTVYWYQQGPGQDPQFLISFYEKMQSDKGSIPDRFSAQQFSDYHSELNMSSLELGDSALYFCASSLDPGNRGRDSSTGELFFGEGSRLTVL.

As DNA, the CDR3 is TGTGCCAGCAGTTACCTCTCTACCTACGAGCAGTACTTC. Translated: CASSYLSTYEQYF. The V and J genes are TRBV6-5 and TRBJ2-7; D call uncertain. The CDR3 spans 13 residues. In germline, CDR1 is MNHEY, CDR2 SVGAGI. V was shortened by 2 bases and J by 2 bases, with 7 bases between the two germline ends.

V is TRBV19 and J is TRBJ2-3; 8 nucleotides match TRBD1. This CDR3 is 14 amino acids long. Germline trimming cut 6 bases from V and 2 bases from J; bases unmatched to any gene: 4. Per the germline V gene, CDR1 is LNHDA and CDR2 is SQIVND (reference sequence). The CDR3 bases are TGTGCCAGTAGACGACAGGGGATCACAGATACGCAGTATTTT. It specifies CASRRQGITDTQYF.

This chain links TRBV27 with TRBJ2-7; D uncertain. The CDR3 totals 13 residues. The germline V and J ends were trimmed by 2 bases and 4 bases, with 9 bases remaining between them. Germline-derived CDR1 and CDR2 are MNHEY and SMNVEV (reference sequence). CDR3: CASSLGVGYEQYF. In DNA, the CDR3 is TGTGCCAGCAGTTTAGGGGTTGGATACGAGCAGTACTTC.